This entry describes one T cell receptor (beta chain). Disease lasting under 3 months, a NOSPECS grade of at least 4, and a Clinical Activity Score of at least 3 were features of the ophthalmopathy patients. From less than 13 ml of fresh peripheral blood, PBMCs were isolated. TCR beta CDR3 regions were amplified from RNA transcripts. HTBI primers drove first-round RT-PCR of the TCR CDR3. TCRdb re-called the multiplex PCR reads with MiXCR, one entry per CDR3 protein. The table lists hundreds of thousands of distinct CDR3 sequences, under 15% of them singletons, with roughly 13% in the top ten. The data were taken from a study of T cells in Graves' hyperthyroidism and ophthalmopathy. Study-level information: Before treatment of any kind, peripheral blood was taken at initial diagnosis.

The clonotype comes from a man aged 18-30 years with Graves' ophthalmopathy. Specimen: blood.

CDR3 bases: TGCGCCAGCAGCTCCGGGACCCCGGGAAACACCATATATTTT. Translation gives CASSSGTPGNTIYF. The rearrangement links TRBV5-1 to TRBJ1-3, with D tentatively TRBD1 (5 bases). The CDR3 is 14 amino acids. Between the trimmed V and J ends, which lost 3 bases and 4 bases, there was a span of 11 bases. Germline loops: CDR1 SGHRS, CDR2 YFSETQ.